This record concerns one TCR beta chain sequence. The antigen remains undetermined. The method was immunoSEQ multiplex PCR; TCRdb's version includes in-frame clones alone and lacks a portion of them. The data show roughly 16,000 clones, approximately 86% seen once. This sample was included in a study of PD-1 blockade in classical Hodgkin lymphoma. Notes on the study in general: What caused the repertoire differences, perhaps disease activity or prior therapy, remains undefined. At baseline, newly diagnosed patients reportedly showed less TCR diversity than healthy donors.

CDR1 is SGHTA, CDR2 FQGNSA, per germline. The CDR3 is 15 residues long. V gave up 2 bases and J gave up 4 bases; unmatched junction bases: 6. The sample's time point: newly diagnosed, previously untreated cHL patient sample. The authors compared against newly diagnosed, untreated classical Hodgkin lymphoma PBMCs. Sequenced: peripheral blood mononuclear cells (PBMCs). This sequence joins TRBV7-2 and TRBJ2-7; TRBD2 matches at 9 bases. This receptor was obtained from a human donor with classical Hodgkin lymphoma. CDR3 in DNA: TGTGCCAGCAGCTTATACTTAGCGGGAGCTTACGAGCAGTACTTC. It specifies CASSLYLAGAYEQYF. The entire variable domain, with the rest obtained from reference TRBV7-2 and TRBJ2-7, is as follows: GAGVSQSPSNKVTEKGKDVELRCDPISGHTALYWYRQSLGQGLEFLIYFQGNSAPDKSGLPSDRFSAERTGGSVSTLTIQRTQQEDSAVYLCASSLYLAGAYEQYFGPGTRLTVT.